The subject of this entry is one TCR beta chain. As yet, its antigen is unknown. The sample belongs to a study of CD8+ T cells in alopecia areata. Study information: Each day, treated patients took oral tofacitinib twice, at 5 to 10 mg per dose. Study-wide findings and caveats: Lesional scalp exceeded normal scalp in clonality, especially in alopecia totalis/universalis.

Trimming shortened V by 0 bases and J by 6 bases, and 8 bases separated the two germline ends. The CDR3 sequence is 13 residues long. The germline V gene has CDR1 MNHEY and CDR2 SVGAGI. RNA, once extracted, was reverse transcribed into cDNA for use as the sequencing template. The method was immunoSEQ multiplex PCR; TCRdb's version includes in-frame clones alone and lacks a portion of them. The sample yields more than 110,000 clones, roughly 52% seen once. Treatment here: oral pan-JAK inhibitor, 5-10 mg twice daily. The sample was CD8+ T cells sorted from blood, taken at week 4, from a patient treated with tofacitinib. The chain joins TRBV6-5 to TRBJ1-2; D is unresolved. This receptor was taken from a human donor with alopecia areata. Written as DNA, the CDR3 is TGTGCCAGCAGTTACTCAGAAGGGCATGGCTACACCTTC. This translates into CASSYSEGHGYTF.